Listed below are T cell receptor beta chains from one sample, sequenced in a study of cytotoxic CD8 clonotypes in ibrutinib-treated CLL. Produced via immunoSEQ multiplex PCR; TCRdb's table is partial and in-frame only. The data hold about 310,000 clones, with 80% observed a single time. Sequenced here: PBMCs, sampled before ibrutinib treatment. Receptors originate from a human donor with chronic lymphocytic leukemia. The CDR3 runs from the conserved cysteine through the conserved F or W. D genes are given only for firm matches. Not every row has a clone size; where given, it reads once, few, many or a size class.

d_call j_call v_call clone_size cdr3_aa cdr3_nt
- TRBJ2-2 TRBV5-1 - CASAWTNTGELFF TGCGCCAGCGCCTGGACCAACACCGGGGAGCTGTTTTTT
- TRBJ2-3 TRBV5-1 - CASTPGGRTDTQYF TGCGCCAGCACCCCTGGGGGGCGGACAGATACGCAGTATTTT
TRBD2 TRBJ2-7 TRBV13 few CASSIRLAGAGYEQYF TGTGCCAGCAGCATTAGACTAGCGGGAGCTGGCTACGAGCAGTACTTC
- TRBJ2-3 TRBV7-9 - CASSFRADTQYF TGTGCCAGCAGCTTCAGGGCCGATACGCAGTATTTT
- TRBJ1-1 TRBV10-2 - CASSPGHSLPEAFF TGCGCCAGCAGCCCCGGACATTCTCTCCCTGAAGCTTTCTTT
- TRBJ1-2 TRBV7-2 few CASSFLRDGYGYTF TGTGCCAGCAGCTTCCTTAGGGATGGGTATGGCTACACCTTC
- TRBJ1-4 TRBV5-1 - CASSLNTATNEKLFF TGCGCCAGCAGCCTGAACACCGCAACTAATGAAAAACTGTTTTTT
- TRBJ2-1 TRBV29-1 - CSVEVLTSSPTNEQFF TGCAGCGTTGAAGTGTTAACTTCTTCCCCAACGAATGAGCAGTTCTTC
TRBD2 TRBJ2-1 TRBV7-9 - CASSIASGDEQFF TGTGCCAGCAGCATTGCTAGCGGGGATGAGCAGTTCTTC
TRBD2 TRBJ2-5 TRBV19 once CASSLAGVGETQYF TGTGCCAGTAGTCTTGCGGGAGTGGGAGAGACCCAGTACTTC
TRBD1 TRBJ2-7 TRBV18 - CASSLGTGGPSYEQYF TGTGCCAGCTCACTCGGGACAGGGGGTCCCTCCTACGAGCAGTACTTC
- TRBJ1-4 TRBV7-9 - CASSFMRGLVEKLFF TGTGCCAGCAGCTTTATGAGGGGTTTAGTTGAAAAACTGTTTTTT
- TRBJ2-3 TRBV4-3 - CASSQRTSSTDTQYF TGCGCCAGCAGCCAGAGGACCAGCAGCACAGATACGCAGTATTTT
- TRBJ2-5 TRBV5-3 - CARRHWEGEQETQYF TGTGCCAGACGACATTGGGAGGGGGAGCAAGAGACCCAGTACTTC
- TRBJ2-3 TRBV7-3 - CASSLSPGSTDTQYF TGTGCCAGCAGCTTAAGTCCAGGGAGCACAGATACGCAGTATTTT
- TRBJ2-7 TRBV19 - CASSRGFAYEQYF TGTGCCAGTAGTCGCGGGTTCGCCTACGAGCAGTACTTC
- TRBJ2-2 TRBV7-2 few CASSRGPANTGELFF TGTGCCAGCAGCCGAGGACCGGCGAACACCGGGGAGCTGTTTTTT
TRBD1 TRBJ1-1 TRBV18 - CASSLDREGTEAFF TGTGCCAGCTCACTCGACAGGGAGGGCACTGAAGCTTTCTTT
- TRBJ2-7 TRBV30 - CAWRPSRVREGMEQYF TGTGCCTGGAGACCATCACGGGTCAGGGAAGGTATGGAGCAGTACTTC
- TRBJ2-1 TRBV6-5 - CASSYGEYNEQFF TGTGCCAGCAGTTACGGGGAGTACAATGAGCAGTTCTTC
- TRBJ2-7 TRBV6-5 - CASSYDYRESEQYF TGTGCCAGCAGTTACGATTACAGGGAGAGCGAGCAGTACTTC
TRBD2 TRBJ2-3 TRBV19 once CASSMGLSTDTQYF TGTGCCAGTAGTATGGGACTAAGCACAGATACGCAGTATTTT
TRBD2 TRBJ2-1 TRBV15 once CATSSPLGLAVYNEQFF TGTGCCACCAGCAGCCCGTTAGGACTAGCAGTATACAATGAGCAGTTCTTC
- TRBJ1-2 TRBV5-4 - CASSLWYGYTF TGTGCCAGCAGCTTGTGGTATGGCTACACCTTC
TRBD2 TRBJ2-1 TRBV9 - CASRKTPGLATNEQFF TGTGCCAGCAGGAAAACTCCGGGACTAGCGACTAATGAGCAGTTCTTC
- TRBJ2-7 TRBV12-5 - CASGLGEQYEQYF TGTGCTAGTGGTTTGGGCGAGCAATACGAGCAGTACTTC
- TRBJ2-7 TRBV4-2 - CASSQGGRREQYF TGTGCCAGCAGCCAAGGTGGGCGAAGAGAGCAGTACTTC
- TRBJ2-4 TRBV12-5 - CASGLVDGEENIQYF TGTGCTAGTGGTTTGGTAGACGGAGAGGAAAACATTCAGTACTTC
TRBD2 TRBJ2-7 TRBV5-4 few CASSLTSGTHEQYF TGTGCCAGCAGCTTGACTAGCGGGACCCACGAGCAGTACTTC